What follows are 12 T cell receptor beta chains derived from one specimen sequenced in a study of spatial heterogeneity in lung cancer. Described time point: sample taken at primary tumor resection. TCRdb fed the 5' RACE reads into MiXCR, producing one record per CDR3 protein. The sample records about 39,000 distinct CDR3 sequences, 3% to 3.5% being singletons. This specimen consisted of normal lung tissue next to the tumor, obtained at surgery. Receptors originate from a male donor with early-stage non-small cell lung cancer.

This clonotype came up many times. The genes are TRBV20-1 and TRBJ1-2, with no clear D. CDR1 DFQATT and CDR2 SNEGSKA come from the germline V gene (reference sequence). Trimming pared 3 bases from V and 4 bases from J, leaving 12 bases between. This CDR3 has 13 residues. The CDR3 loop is CSASPGRFYGYTF. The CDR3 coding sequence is TGCAGTGCTAGCCCGGGCCGTTTCTATGGCTACACCTTC.

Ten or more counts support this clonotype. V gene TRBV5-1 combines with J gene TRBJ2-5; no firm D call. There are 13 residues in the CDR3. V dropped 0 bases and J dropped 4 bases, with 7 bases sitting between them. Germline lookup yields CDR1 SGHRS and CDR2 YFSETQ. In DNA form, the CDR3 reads TGCGCCAGCAGCTTGGCCCTTGGAGAGACCCAGTACTTC. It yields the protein CASSLALGETQYF.

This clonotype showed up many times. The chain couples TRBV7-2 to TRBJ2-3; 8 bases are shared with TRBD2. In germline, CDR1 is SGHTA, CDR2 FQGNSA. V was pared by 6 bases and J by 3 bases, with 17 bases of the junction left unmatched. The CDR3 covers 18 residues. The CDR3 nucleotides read TGTGCCAGCAGACCTCTATCTAGGGTTCGCGGGGGGACAGATACGCAGTATTTT. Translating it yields CASRPLSRVRGGTDTQYF.

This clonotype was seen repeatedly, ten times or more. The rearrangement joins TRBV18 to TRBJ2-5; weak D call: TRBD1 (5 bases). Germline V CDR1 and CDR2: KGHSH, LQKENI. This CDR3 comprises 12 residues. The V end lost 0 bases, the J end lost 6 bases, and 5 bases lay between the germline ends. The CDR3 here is CASSPPGQTQYF. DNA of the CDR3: TGTGCCAGCTCACCACCGGGGCAGACCCAGTACTTC.

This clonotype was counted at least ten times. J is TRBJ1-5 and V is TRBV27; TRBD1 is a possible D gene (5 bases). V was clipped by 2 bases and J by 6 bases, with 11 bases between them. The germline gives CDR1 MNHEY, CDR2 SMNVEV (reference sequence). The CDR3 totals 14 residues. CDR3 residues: CASSLGGRGQPQHF. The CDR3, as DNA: TGTGCCAGCAGTTTAGGGGGTCGGGGTCAGCCCCAGCATTTT.

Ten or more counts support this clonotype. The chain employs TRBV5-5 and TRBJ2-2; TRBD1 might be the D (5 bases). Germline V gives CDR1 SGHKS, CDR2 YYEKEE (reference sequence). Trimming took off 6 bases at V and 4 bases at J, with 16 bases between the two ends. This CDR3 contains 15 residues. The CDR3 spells CASTPSRAGTGELFF. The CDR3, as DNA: TGTGCCAGCACCCCCTCCAGGGCTGGCACCGGGGAGCTGTTTTTT.

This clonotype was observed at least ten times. The chain's CDR3 is CASSQDQGLGAEAFF. The CDR3 nucleotides read TGCGCCAGCAGCCAAGATCAGGGTCTGGGAGCTGAAGCTTTCTTT. The rearrangement uses TRBV4-3 and TRBJ1-1; D possibly corresponds to TRBD1 (5 bases). Trimming cost V 0 bases and J 6 bases, with 14 bases left between them. Germline V gene lookup returns CDR1 LGHNA and CDR2 YSLEER. The CDR3 consists of 15 residues.

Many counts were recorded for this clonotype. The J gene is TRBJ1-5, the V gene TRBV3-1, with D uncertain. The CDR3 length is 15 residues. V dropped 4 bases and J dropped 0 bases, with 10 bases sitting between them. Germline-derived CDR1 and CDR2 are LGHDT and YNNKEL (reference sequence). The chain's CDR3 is CASSLRGGSNQPQHF. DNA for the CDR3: TGTGCCAGCAGCCTCCGGGGAGGTAGCAATCAGCCCCAGCATTTT.

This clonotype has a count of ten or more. DNA of the CDR3: TGTGCCATCGGGGAAGGCAATCAGCCCCAGCATTTT. Encoded protein: CAIGEGNQPQHF. This rearrangement joins TRBV10-3 to TRBJ1-5; no reliable D call. The V gene lost 8 bases and the J gene lost 2 bases, with 7 bases spanning the gap. The CDR3 contains 12 residues. Germline V gives CDR1 ENHRY, CDR2 SYGVKD.

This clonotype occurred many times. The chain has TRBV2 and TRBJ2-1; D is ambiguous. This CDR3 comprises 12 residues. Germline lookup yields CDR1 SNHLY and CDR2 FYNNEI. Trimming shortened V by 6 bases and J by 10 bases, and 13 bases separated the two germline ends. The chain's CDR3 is CASRPSSREQFF. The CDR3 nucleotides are TGTGCCAGCAGGCCCTCGAGTCGCGAGCAGTTCTTC.

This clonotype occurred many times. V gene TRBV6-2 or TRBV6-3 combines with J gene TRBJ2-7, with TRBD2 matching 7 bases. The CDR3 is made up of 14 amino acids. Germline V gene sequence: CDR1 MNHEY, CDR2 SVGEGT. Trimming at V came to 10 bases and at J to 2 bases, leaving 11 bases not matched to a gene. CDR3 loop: CATQRDRVAYEQYF. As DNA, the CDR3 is TGTGCCACTCAGCGGGATCGGGTCGCCTACGAGCAGTACTTC.

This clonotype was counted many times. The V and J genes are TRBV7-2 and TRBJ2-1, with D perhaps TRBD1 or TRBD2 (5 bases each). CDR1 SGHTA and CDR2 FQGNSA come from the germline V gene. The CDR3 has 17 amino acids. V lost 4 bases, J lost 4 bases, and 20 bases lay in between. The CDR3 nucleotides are TGTGCCAGCAGCTCCCAATACCGACAGAGGGATTACAATGAGCAGTTCTTC. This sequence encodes CASSSQYRQRDYNEQFF.